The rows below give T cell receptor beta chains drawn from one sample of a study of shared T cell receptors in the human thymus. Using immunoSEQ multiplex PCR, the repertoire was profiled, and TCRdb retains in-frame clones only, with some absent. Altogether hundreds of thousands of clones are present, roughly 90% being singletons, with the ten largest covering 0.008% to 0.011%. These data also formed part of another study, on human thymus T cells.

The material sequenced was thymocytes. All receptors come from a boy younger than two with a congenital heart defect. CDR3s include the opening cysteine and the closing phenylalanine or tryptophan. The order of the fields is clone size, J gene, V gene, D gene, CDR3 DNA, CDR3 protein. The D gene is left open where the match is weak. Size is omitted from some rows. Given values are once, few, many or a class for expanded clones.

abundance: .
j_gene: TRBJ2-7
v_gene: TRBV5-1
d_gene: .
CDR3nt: TGCGCCAGCAGCTTCACTGGCGGAGCCCCCTACGAGCAGTACTTC
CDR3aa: CASSFTGGAPYEQYF

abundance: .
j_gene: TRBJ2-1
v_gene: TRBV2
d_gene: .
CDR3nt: TGTGCCAGCAGCGTACCTAGTAGGGGGAACAATGAGCAGTTCTTC
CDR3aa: CASSVPSRGNNEQFF

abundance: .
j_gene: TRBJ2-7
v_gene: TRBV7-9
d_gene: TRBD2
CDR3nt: TGTGCCAGCAGCTTACCCGGGACTAGCGGGCGTCCCTACGAGCAGTACTTC
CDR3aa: CASSLPGTSGRPYEQYF

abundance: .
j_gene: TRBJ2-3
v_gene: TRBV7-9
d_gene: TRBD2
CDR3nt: TGTGCCAGCAGCTCTCGACTAGCGGGGTCCACAGATACGCAGTATTTT
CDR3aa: CASSSRLAGSTDTQYF

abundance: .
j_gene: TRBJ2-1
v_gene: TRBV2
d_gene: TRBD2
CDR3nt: TGTGCCAGCAGTGAATGGGGGCTAGCGGGAGTGCAGTTCTTC
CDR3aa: CASSEWGLAGVQFF

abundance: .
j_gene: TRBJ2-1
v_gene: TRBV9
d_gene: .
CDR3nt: TGTGCCAGCAGCGCCCCAGTTTCCTATGAGCAGTTCTTC
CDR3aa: CASSAPVSYEQFF

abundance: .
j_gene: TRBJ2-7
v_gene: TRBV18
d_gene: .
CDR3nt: TGTGCCAGCTCACCCAAGCCCAGTGTAGAGGCAGATTCCTACGAGCAGTACTTC
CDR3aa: CASSPKPSVEADSYEQYF

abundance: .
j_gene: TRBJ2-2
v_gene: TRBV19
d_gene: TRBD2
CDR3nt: TGTGCCAGTAGTATAGCGGCTAGCGGGAGAAGGAGCGGGGAGCTGTTTTTT
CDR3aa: CASSIAASGRRSGELFF

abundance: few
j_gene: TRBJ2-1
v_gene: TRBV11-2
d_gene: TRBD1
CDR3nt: TGTGCCAGCAGCTCGAGCCGTGGACAGGGGCGCATACATAATGAGCAGTTCTTC
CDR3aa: CASSSSRGQGRIHNEQFF

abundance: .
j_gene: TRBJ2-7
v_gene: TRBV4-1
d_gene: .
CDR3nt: TGCGCCAGCAGCCAACCCCCTTCGCGGGAAAGGTCTTACGAGCAGTACTTC
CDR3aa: CASSQPPSRERSYEQYF

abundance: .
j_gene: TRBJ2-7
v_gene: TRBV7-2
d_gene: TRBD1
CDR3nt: TGTGCCAGCAGTTCCAGGACAGGGGGCCTAAACGAGCAGTACTTC
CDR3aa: CASSSRTGGLNEQYF

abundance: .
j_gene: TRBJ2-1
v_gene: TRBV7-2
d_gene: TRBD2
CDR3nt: TGTGCCAGCAGCCCCGGACTAGCCTCCTACAATGAGCAGTTCTTC
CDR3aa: CASSPGLASYNEQFF

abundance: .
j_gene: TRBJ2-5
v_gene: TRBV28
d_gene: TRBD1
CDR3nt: TGTGCCAGCAGTTCTACAGGGGGCCGGGAGACCCAGTACTTC
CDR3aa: CASSSTGGRETQYF

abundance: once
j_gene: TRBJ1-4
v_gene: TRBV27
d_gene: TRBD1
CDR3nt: TGTGCCAGCAGCCCGGGACAGCTTAATGAAAAACTGTTTTTT
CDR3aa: CASSPGQLNEKLFF

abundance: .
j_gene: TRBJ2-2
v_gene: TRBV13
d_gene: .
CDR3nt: TGTGCCAGCAGGGCGGATGGCGCGAACACCGGGGAGCTGTTTTTT
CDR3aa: CASRADGANTGELFF

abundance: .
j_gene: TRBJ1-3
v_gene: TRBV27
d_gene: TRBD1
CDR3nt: TGTGCCAGCAGACGACAGGGGGGTGGAAACACCATATATTTT
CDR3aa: CASRRQGGGNTIYF

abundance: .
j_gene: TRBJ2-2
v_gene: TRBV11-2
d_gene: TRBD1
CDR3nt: TGTGCCAGCAGCCCCCGGGACAGGGAAGGCGGGGAGCTGTTTTTT
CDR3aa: CASSPRDREGGELFF

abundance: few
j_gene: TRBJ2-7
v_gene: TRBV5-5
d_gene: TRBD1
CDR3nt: TGTGCCAGCAGCTTGCTGGACAGGGACTACGAGCAGTACTTC
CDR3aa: CASSLLDRDYEQYF

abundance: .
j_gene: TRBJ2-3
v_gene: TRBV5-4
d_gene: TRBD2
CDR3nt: TGTGCCAGCAGGCGAGCGGGAGATTCAGATACGCAGTATTTT
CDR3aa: CASRRAGDSDTQYF

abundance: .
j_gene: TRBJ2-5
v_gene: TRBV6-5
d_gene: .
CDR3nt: TGTGCCAGCAGGGGCTCCCCGGGGGAGACCCAGTACTTC
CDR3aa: CASRGSPGETQYF

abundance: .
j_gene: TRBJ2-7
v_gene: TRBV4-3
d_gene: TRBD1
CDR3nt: TGCGCCAGCAGCCAAGGAAGACAAGGGGGCTACTACGAGCAGTACTTC
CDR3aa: CASSQGRQGGYYEQYF

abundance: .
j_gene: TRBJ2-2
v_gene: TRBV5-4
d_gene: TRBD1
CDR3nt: TGTGCCAGCAGCTTGGCCTTAGGACAGGGAGGCACCGGGGAGCTGTTTTTT
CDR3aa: CASSLALGQGGTGELFF

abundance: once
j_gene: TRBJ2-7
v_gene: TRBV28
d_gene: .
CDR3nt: TGTGCCAGCAGGACTTCTGCGCGCTATCGCTCCTACGAGCAGTACTTC
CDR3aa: CASRTSARYRSYEQYF

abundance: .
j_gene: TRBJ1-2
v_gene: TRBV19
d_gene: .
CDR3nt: TGTGCCAGTAGTATAGATTTTGGGGGCGCCTATGGCTACACCTTC
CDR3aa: CASSIDFGGAYGYTF

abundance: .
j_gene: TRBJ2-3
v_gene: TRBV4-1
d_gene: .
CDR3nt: TGCGCCAGCAGCCAAGAACTATTCCGCGGAGATACGCAGTATTTT
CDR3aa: CASSQELFRGDTQYF

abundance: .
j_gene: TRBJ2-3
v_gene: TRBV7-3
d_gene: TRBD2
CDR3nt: TGTGCCAGCAGCGTGGTAGCGGGAGCTCCAGATACGCAGTATTTT
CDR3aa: CASSVVAGAPDTQYF

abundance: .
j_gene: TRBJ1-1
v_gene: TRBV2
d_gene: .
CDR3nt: TGTGCCAGCAGTCGACAGACCCTTGAAGCTTTCTTT
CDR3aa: CASSRQTLEAFF

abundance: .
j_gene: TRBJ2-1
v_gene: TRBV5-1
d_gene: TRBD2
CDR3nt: TGCGCCAGCAGCTTGGCCCACTTAGTAGCGGGATCCTACAATGAGCAGTTCTTC
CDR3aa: CASSLAHLVAGSYNEQFF

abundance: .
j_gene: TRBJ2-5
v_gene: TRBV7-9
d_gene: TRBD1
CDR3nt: TGTGCCAGCAGCTCGAGGACAGGTATACTCCAAGAGACCCAGTACTTC
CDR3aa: CASSSRTGILQETQYF

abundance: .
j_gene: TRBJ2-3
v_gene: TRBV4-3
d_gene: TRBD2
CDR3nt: TGCGCCAGCAGCCAAGAGCGGGAGTTGGCGGGAGGCACAGATACGCAGTATTTT
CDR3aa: CASSQERELAGGTDTQYF

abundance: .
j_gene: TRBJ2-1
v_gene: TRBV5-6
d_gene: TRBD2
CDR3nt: TGTGCCAGCAGCTTGTGGTACGGGGGAGGGCCGGGATGTGAGCAGTTCTTC
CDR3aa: CASSLWYGGGPGCEQFF

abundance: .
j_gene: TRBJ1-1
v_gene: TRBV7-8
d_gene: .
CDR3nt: TGTGCCAGCAGCTTAGAACTCCGATGTCACACTGAAGCTTTCTTT
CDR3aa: CASSLELRCHTEAFF

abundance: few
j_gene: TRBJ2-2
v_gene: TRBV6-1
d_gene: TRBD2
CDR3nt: TGTGCCAGCAGTGAAGGGAATTTGGCTAGCGGTTTGGGGGCCGGGGAGCTGTTTTTT
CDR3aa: CASSEGNLASGLGAGELFF

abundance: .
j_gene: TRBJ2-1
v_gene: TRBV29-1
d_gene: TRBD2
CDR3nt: TGCAGCGTCTCGCCGGGACAGGGGGAGACTAGCGGGAGGCCGAGGGAGTACAATGAGCAGTTCTTC
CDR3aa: CSVSPGQGETSGRPREYNEQFF

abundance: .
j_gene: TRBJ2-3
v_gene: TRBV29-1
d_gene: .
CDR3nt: TGCAGCGTTGTTGGGCAGGGGACGGGCACAGATACGCAGTATTTT
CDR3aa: CSVVGQGTGTDTQYF

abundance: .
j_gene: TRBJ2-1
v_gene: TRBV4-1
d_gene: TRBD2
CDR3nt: TGCGCCAGCAGCCCGTGGACTAGCGACGGGGGACATGAGCAGTTCTTC
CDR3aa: CASSPWTSDGGHEQFF

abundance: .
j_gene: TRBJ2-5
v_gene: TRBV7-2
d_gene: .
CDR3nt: TGTGCCAGCAGCTTAGGGGCCAGGGTTGGGGAGACCCAGTACTTC
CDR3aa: CASSLGARVGETQYF

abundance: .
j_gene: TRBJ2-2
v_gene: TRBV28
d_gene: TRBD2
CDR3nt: TGTGCCAGCAGTTTAGGGACTAGCGGGAAAGTCAGCACCGGGGAGCTGTTTTTT
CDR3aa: CASSLGTSGKVSTGELFF

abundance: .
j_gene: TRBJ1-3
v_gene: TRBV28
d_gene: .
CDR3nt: TGTGCCAGCAGTTCTATAGGGGCGGAAGGAAACACCATATATTTT
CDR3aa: CASSSIGAEGNTIYF

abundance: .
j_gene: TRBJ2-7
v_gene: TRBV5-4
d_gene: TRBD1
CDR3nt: TGTGCCAGCAGCGGGACAGGGGGTTACTCGGTGTACTTC
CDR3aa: CASSGTGGYSVYF

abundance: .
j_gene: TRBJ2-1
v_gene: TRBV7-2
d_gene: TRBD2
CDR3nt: TGTGCCAGCAGCTCTCTAGCGGGAGGGAACAATGAGCAGTTCTTC
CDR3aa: CASSSLAGGNNEQFF

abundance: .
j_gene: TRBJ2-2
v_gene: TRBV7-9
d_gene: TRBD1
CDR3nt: TGTGCCAGCGAAGACAGGGCTACGAACACCGGGGAGCTGTTTTTT
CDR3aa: CASEDRATNTGELFF

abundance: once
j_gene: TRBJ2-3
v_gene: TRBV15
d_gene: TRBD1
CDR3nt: TGTGCCACCAGCAGAGATAGACTTAGGGTCCGGGACAGGGCCACAGATACGCAGTATTTT
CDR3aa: CATSRDRLRVRDRATDTQYF

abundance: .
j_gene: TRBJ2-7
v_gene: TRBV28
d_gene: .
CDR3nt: TGTGCCAGCAGTTCGTCCTACGAGCAGTACTTC
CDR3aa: CASSSSYEQYF